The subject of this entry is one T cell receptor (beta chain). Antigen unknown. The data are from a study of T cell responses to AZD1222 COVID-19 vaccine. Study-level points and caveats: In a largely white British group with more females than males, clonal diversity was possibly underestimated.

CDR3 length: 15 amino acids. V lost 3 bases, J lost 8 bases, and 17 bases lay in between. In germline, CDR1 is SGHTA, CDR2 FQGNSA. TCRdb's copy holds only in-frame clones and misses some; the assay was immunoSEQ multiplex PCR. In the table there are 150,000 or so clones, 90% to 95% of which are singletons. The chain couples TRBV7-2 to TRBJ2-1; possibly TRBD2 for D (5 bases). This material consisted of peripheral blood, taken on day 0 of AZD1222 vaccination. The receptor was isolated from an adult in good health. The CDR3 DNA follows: TGTGCCAGCAGCTTGCGAGGGAGCTGGAACGATGAGCAGTTCTTC. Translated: CASSLRGSWNDEQFF.